The rows below give T cell receptor beta chains drawn from one sample of a study of OX40 agonist ivuxolimab in advanced cancers. Clones were read by immunoSEQ multiplex PCR, and TCRdb kept only the in-frame ones, dropping some. The table has about 110,000 clones, under 95% seen once. The material sequenced was CD4+ or CD8+ T cells sorted from blood, taken in a trial of the OX40 agonist ivuxolimab. These receptors were collected from an adult with an advanced solid tumor such as melanoma, head and neck, liver or kidney cancer. CDR3s include the opening cysteine and the closing phenylalanine or tryptophan.

v_gene: TRBV18
j_gene: TRBJ1-4
CDR3aa: CASSPPNPGDTYEKLFF

v_gene: TRBV18
j_gene: TRBJ2-5
CDR3aa: CASSPPGLAEETQYF

v_gene: TRBV7-9
j_gene: TRBJ2-7
CDR3aa: CASSPDSGEQYF

v_gene: TRBV9
j_gene: TRBJ2-2
CDR3aa: CASSVGGGATGELFF

v_gene: TRBV29-1
j_gene: TRBJ2-5
CDR3aa: CSAQGPWETQYF

v_gene: TRBV27
j_gene: TRBJ2-1
CDR3aa: CASSLVLSSYNEQFF

v_gene: TRBV6-1
j_gene: TRBJ2-1
CDR3aa: CASSERLLTSSYNEQFF

v_gene: TRBV4-1
j_gene: TRBJ1-1
CDR3aa: CASSQSGQGQNTNTEAFF

v_gene: TRBV30
j_gene: TRBJ1-1
CDR3aa: CAWSGQFVNTEAFF

v_gene: TRBV2
j_gene: TRBJ2-7
CDR3aa: CASSRLAANYEQYF

v_gene: TRBV2
j_gene: TRBJ2-1
CDR3aa: CASSEDLDNEQFF

v_gene: TRBV5-8
j_gene: TRBJ2-1
CDR3aa: CASSLAGQGIDEQFF

v_gene: TRBV7-3
j_gene: TRBJ2-6
CDR3aa: CASSPTGGAGANVLTF

v_gene: TRBV18
j_gene: TRBJ1-1
CDR3aa: CASSPQGLNTEAFF

v_gene: TRBV6-5
j_gene: TRBJ1-3
CDR3aa: CASSYLGNSGNTIYF

v_gene: TRBV10-3
j_gene: TRBJ2-5
CDR3aa: CATGQGMETQYF

v_gene: TRBV20-1
j_gene: TRBJ1-2
CDR3aa: CSAWTGGYTF

v_gene: TRBV27
j_gene: TRBJ1-5
CDR3aa: CASSPQTGVYSNQPQHF

v_gene: TRBV10-1
j_gene: TRBJ2-1
CDR3aa: CASSKGLRDEQFF

v_gene: TRBV19
j_gene: TRBJ1-4
CDR3aa: CASSKPRKSMVGEKLFF

v_gene: TRBV5-1
j_gene: TRBJ2-5
CDR3aa: CASSLVSGQETQYF

v_gene: TRBV30
j_gene: TRBJ2-7
CDR3aa: CAWSKQGSYEQYF

v_gene: TRBV6-5
j_gene: TRBJ2-3
CDR3aa: CASSYRSGVTDTQYF

v_gene: TRBV7-3
j_gene: TRBJ2-1
CDR3aa: CASSPSGGRYNEQFF

v_gene: TRBV11-2
j_gene: TRBJ2-5
CDR3aa: CASSLQGTQYF

v_gene: TRBV6-1
j_gene: TRBJ1-5
CDR3aa: CASSEGSGNQPQHF

v_gene: TRBV6-1
j_gene: TRBJ2-7
CDR3aa: CASRMAVAYEQYF

v_gene: TRBV11-3
j_gene: TRBJ2-5
CDR3aa: CASSWQGAVGETQYF

v_gene: TRBV6-6
j_gene: TRBJ1-4
CDR3aa: CASSYVRGNEKLFF

v_gene: TRBV19
j_gene: TRBJ2-6
CDR3aa: CASSIRLSGANVLTF

v_gene: TRBV7-9
j_gene: TRBJ2-5
CDR3aa: CASSPGRGEQETQYF

v_gene: TRBV6-1
j_gene: TRBJ1-2
CDR3aa: CASRLYGYTF

v_gene: TRBV9
j_gene: TRBJ2-1
CDR3aa: CASSAQGGGYNEQFF

v_gene: TRBV18
j_gene: TRBJ1-2
CDR3aa: CASPPSAGPVYGYTF

v_gene: TRBV12-1
j_gene: TRBJ2-7
CDR3aa: CASRKRAASFYEQYF

v_gene: TRBV11-3
j_gene: TRBJ2-3
CDR3aa: CASSLVAGYGTDTQYF

v_gene: TRBV4-2
j_gene: TRBJ2-7
CDR3aa: CASSQETSTYEQYF

v_gene: TRBV5-4
j_gene: TRBJ1-2
CDR3aa: CASSGMYGYTF

v_gene: TRBV19
j_gene: TRBJ2-7
CDR3aa: CASSTPGPRNVSF

v_gene: TRBV9
j_gene: TRBJ2-5
CDR3aa: CASSGASGGASETQYF

v_gene: TRBV9
j_gene: TRBJ2-5
CDR3aa: CASSPGRVETQYF

v_gene: TRBV2
j_gene: TRBJ2-7
CDR3aa: CASRRTGSYEQYF

v_gene: TRBV10-3
j_gene: TRBJ2-7
CDR3aa: CAISTLDISEQYF

v_gene: TRBV15
j_gene: TRBJ2-1
CDR3aa: CATTNGLAPYNEQFF

v_gene: TRBV30
j_gene: TRBJ1-3
CDR3aa: CASQVGAGNTIYF

v_gene: TRBV5-1
j_gene: TRBJ2-5
CDR3aa: CASSLAGGPTQYF

v_gene: TRBV19
j_gene: TRBJ2-3
CDR3aa: CASGLAGADTQYF

v_gene: TRBV9
j_gene: TRBJ2-5
CDR3aa: CASSIPSGTDGVGTQYF

v_gene: TRBV10-3
j_gene: TRBJ1-5
CDR3aa: CAISESWTGASNQPQHF

v_gene: TRBV2
j_gene: TRBJ2-1
CDR3aa: CASSRTYLRNEQFF

v_gene: TRBV21-1
j_gene: TRBJ2-5
CDR3aa: CASKLPETQYF